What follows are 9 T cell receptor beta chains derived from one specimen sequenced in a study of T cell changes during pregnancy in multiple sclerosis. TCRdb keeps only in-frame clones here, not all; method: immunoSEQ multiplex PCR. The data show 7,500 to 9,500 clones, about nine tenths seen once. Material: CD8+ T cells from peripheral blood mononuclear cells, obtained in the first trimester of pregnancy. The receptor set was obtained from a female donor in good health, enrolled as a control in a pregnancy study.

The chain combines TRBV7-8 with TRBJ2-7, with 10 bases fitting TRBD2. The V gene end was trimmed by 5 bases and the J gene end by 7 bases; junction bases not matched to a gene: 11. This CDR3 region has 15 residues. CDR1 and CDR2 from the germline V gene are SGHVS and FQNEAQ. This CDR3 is CASSGNPGLAREQYF. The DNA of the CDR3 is TGTGCCAGCAGCGGAAATCCGGGACTAGCGAGGGAGCAGTACTTC. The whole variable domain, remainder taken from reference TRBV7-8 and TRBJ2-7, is GAGVSQSPRYKVAKRGQDVALRCDPISGHVSLFWYQQALGQGPEFLTYFQNEAQLDKSGLPSDRFFAERPEGSVSTLKIQRTQQEDSAVYLCASSGNPGLAREQYFGPGTRLTVT.

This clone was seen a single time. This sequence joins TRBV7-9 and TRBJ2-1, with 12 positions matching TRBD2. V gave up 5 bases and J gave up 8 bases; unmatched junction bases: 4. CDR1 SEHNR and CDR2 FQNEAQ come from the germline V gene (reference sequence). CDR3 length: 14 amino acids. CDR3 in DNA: TGTGCCAGCAGCCATCCTAGCGGGAGGGATGAGCAGTTCTTC. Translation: CASSHPSGRDEQFF.

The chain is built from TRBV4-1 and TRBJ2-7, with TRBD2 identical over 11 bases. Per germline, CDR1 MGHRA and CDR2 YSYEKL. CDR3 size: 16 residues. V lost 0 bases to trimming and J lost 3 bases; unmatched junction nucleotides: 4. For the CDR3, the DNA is TGCGCCAGCAGCCAAGAACCGGGACTAGCGGTCTACGAGCAGTACTTC. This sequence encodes CASSQEPGLAVYEQYF.

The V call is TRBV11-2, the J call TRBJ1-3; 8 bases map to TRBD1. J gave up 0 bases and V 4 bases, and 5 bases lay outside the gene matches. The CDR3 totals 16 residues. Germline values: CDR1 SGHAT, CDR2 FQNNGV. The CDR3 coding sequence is TGTGCCAGCAGCTCGGGACAGGCGACCTCTGGAAACACCATATATTTT. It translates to CASSSGQATSGNTIYF.

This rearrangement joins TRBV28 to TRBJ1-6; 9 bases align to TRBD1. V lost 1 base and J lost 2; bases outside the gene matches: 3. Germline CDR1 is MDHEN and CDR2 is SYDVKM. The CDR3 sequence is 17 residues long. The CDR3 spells CASSLLGQGAYNSPLHF. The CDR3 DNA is TGTGCCAGCAGTTTATTGGGACAGGGAGCCTATAATTCACCCCTCCACTTT.

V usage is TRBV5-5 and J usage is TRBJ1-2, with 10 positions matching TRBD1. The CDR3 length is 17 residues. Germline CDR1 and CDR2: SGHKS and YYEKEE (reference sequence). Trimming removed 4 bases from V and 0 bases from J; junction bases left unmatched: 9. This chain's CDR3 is CASSPGPGTGANYGYTF. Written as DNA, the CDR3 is TGTGCCAGCAGCCCGGGGCCCGGGACAGGGGCTAACTATGGCTACACCTTC.

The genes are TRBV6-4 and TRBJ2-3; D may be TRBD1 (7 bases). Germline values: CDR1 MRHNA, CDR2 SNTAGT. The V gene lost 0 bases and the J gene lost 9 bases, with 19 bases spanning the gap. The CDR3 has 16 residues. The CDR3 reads CASSDSGGAGLETQYF. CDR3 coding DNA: TGTGCCAGCAGTGACTCAGGGGGCGCGGGGTTAGAGACGCAGTATTTT.

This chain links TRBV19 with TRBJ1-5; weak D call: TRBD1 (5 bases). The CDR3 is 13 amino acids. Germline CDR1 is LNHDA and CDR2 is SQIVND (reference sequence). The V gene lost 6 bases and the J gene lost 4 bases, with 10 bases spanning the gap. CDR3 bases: TGTGCCAGTAGCCTGACAGAGAATCAGCCCCAGCATTTT. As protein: CASSLTENQPQHF. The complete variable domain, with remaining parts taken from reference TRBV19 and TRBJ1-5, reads DGGITQSPKYLFRKEGQNVTLSCEQNLNHDAMYWYRQDPGQGLRLIYYSQIVNDFQKGDIAEGYSVSREKKESFPLTVTSAQKNPTAFYLCASSLTENQPQHFGDGTRLSIL.

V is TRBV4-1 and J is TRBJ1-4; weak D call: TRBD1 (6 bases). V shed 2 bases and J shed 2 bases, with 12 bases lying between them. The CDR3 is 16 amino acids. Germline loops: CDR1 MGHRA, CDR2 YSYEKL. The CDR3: CASSQPWTVTNEKLFF. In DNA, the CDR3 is TGCGCCAGCAGCCAACCCTGGACAGTCACTAATGAAAAACTGTTTTTT.